The 21 T cell receptor beta chains reported below all come from one sample, sequenced in a study of cytomegalovirus exposure and HLA in healthy donors. Both 60 Vbeta primers and 13 Jbeta primers went into the PCR. Measured with immunoSEQ multiplex PCR; TCRdb has only the in-frame clones, and not every one. The repertoire includes about 150,000 clones, 60% to 80% of them detected once, and more than 10% sits in the top ten. Sequencing used PBMCs. These TCRs come from a young man in good health and CMV-seropositive.

V usage is TRBV6-6 and J usage is TRBJ2-1; 11 bases are shared with TRBD2. Germline CDR1 MNHNY, CDR2 SVGAGI (reference sequence). CDR3 length: 16 residues. With V trimmed by 3 bases and J by 6 bases, 7 bases remained unmatched. The CDR3 protein is CASSYTSGSTLNEQFF. The CDR3 DNA sequence: TGTGCCAGCAGTTATACTAGCGGGAGCACACTCAATGAGCAGTTCTTC.

This sequence joins TRBV7-3 and TRBJ2-5, with D unclear. The germline V gene encodes CDR1 SGHTA and CDR2 FQGTGA. This CDR3 region has 15 residues. Trimming pared 5 bases from V and 3 bases from J, leaving 16 bases between. CDR3: CASSPRGYTKETQYF. The CDR3, as DNA: TGTGCCAGCAGCCCACGCGGCTACACCAAAGAGACCCAGTACTTC.

CDR3 nucleotides: TGCAGTGCTAGAGATCCGCCCGGGGCTTTCTTT. It is translated as CSARDPPGAFF. The chain has TRBV20-1 and TRBJ1-1; no clear D. The CDR3 length is 11 residues. Trimming shortened V by 0 bases and J by 11 bases, and 10 bases separated the two germline ends. Germline V gene data show CDR1 as DFQATT and CDR2 as SNEGSKA (reference sequence).

The chain recombines TRBV7-2 with TRBJ2-5; tentative D call: TRBD2 (7 bases). The germline V and J ends were trimmed by 3 bases and 5 bases, with 16 bases remaining between them. Germline values: CDR1 SGHTA, CDR2 FQGNSA. CDR3 size: 15 residues. The CDR3 nucleotides read TGTGCCAGCAGCTTTGGTTGGGGGGGCGATGAGACCCAGTACTTC. It encodes CASSFGWGGDETQYF.

The rearrangement uses TRBV6-5 and TRBJ2-7; 11 positions match TRBD2. This CDR3 spans 15 amino acids. J lost 4 bases, V lost 6 bases, and 8 bases had no gene match. Germline V lookup: CDR1 MNHEY, CDR2 SVGAGI. In DNA, the CDR3 is TGTGCCAGCAGCCGTAGCGGGAGGGCCATTTACGAGCAGTACTTC. The encoded protein is CASSRSGRAIYEQYF.

This chain joins TRBV7-2 and TRBJ1-1; the match to TRBD1 covers 7 bases. The CDR3 is 12 amino acids. The V gene's germline CDR1 is SGHTA and CDR2 FQGNSA. V lost 7 bases, J lost 5 bases, and 4 bases stayed unmatched. CDR3 DNA sequence: TGTGCCAGCAACAGGGGCAGTACTGAAGCTTTCTTT. Translation: CASNRGSTEAFF.

The V and J genes are TRBV6-6 and TRBJ2-1, with D tentatively TRBD1 (5 bases). CDR1 is MNHNY, CDR2 SVGAGI, per germline (reference sequence). The V end lost 7 bases, the J end lost 4 bases, and 17 bases lay between the germline ends. The CDR3 is 15 amino acids. Written as DNA, the CDR3 is TGTGCCAGCACTGACAGCGTTGGGGCGTACAATGAGCAGTTCTTC. Amino acids: CASTDSVGAYNEQFF.

The chain recombines TRBV12-5 with TRBJ2-3, with 10 bases matching TRBD1. CDR1 LGHNT and CDR2 FRNRAP come from the germline V gene. V dropped 5 bases and J dropped 9; count of bases not matched to a gene: 8. This CDR3 has 14 residues. The chain's CDR3 is CASGPGTGVKTQYF. CDR3 coding DNA: TGTGCTAGTGGTCCCGGGACAGGGGTAAAGACGCAGTATTTT.

This chain connects TRBV11-1 to TRBJ2-5; 8 nucleotides match TRBD2. The ends lost 4 bases at V and 4 bases at J; junction bases unmatched: 5. The CDR3 sequence is 14 residues long. The germline gives CDR1 SGHAT, CDR2 FQDESV (reference sequence). CDR3 bases: TGTGCCAGCAGCTCCGGGGGGGTATCAGAGACCCAGTACTTC. Protein: CASSSGGVSETQYF.

The CDR3 sequence: CASRLKTGDEKLFF. In DNA form, the CDR3 reads TGTGCCAGTAGATTAAAGACAGGGGATGAAAAACTGTTTTTT. V usage is TRBV19 and J usage is TRBJ1-4; 8 nucleotides match TRBD1. This CDR3 spans 14 amino acids. The J segment lost 6 bases and the V segment lost 6 bases, leaving 6 bases of the junction unmatched. Germline-derived CDR1 and CDR2 are LNHDA and SQIVND (reference sequence).

The gene calls are TRBV2 and TRBJ2-3; a possible D gene is TRBD2 (5 bases). The length of the CDR3 is 13 residues. Deletions cut 7 bases from V and 1 base from J, with 9 bases between. From germline, CDR1 is SNHLY and CDR2 FYNNEI. CDR3 sequence reads: CASNGVGTDTQYF. Written as DNA, the CDR3 is TGTGCCAGCAACGGGGTGGGCACAGATACGCAGTATTTT.

This rearrangement joins TRBV9 to TRBJ2-3, with a possible D match to TRBD2 (5 bases). Germline CDR1 reads SGDLS; CDR2 reads YYNGEE. Trimming took 2 bases from V and 1 from J, leaving 11 bases between them. This CDR3 contains 15 residues. The CDR3 nucleotides are TGTGCCAGCAGCGTTGACTACGCACGCACAGATACGCAGTATTTT. It translates to CASSVDYARTDTQYF.

The chain joins TRBV19 to TRBJ2-7, with 8 bases matching TRBD1. Losses at the gene ends were 4 bases for V and 1 base for J; bases not matched to a gene: 3. The CDR3 spans 14 residues. Looked up from germline, CDR1 is LNHDA and CDR2 is SQIVND (reference sequence). The CDR3 region is CASSTDRGSYEQYF. Written as DNA, the CDR3 is TGTGCCAGTAGTACCGACAGGGGATCCTACGAGCAGTACTTC.

This clone was observed a handful of times. The same CDR3 also results from other DNA sequences found in this sample. The chain employs TRBV7-9 and TRBJ2-2, with 13 nucleotides matching TRBD2. Germline CDR1 reads SEHNR; CDR2 reads FQNEAQ (reference sequence). The CDR3 extends over 16 amino acids. V gave up 1 base and J gave up 4 bases; unmatched junction bases: 0. CDR3 DNA sequence: TGTGCCAGCAGCTTAGGACTAGCGGGAGGCACCGGGGAGCTGTTTTTT. It specifies CASSLGLAGGTGELFF.

The chain recombines TRBV15 with TRBJ2-5, with TRBD2 identical over 7 bases. V was clipped by 7 bases and J by 1 base; unmatched bases: 12. Germline V gives CDR1 LNHNV, CDR2 YYDKDF (reference sequence). This CDR3 region has 16 residues. CDR3 amino acids: CATTEGLDRFQETQYF. Here the CDR3 DNA reads TGTGCCACCACCGAAGGACTAGACAGATTCCAAGAGACCCAGTACTTC. The full variable domain, its missing parts supplied by reference TRBV15 and TRBJ2-5, is DAMVIQNPRYQVTQFGKPVTLSCSQTLNHNVMYWYQQKSSQAPKLLFHYYDKDFNNEADTPDNFQSRRPNTSFCFLDIRSPGLGDTAMYLCATTEGLDRFQETQYFGPGTRLLVL.

This clone was observed once. In DNA, the CDR3 is TGTGCCAGCAGTCCCCGAGTTAATGAGCAGTTCTTC. Protein sequence: CASSPRVNEQFF. The chain carries TRBV6-1 and TRBJ2-1; D remains ambiguous. The CDR3 is 12 amino acids. Germline V gives CDR1 MNHNS, CDR2 SASEGT. V was pared by 5 bases and J by 7 bases, with 9 bases between.

This clone has more than one count but fewer than ten. The chain uses TRBV5-4 and TRBJ1-2; the D gene is possibly TRBD1 (5 bases). Between the trimmed V and J ends, which lost 0 bases and 3 bases, there was a span of 9 bases. Germline V CDR1 and CDR2: SGHNT, YYREEE (reference sequence). This CDR3 comprises 14 residues. The CDR3 is CASSLATGDYGYTF. The DNA of the CDR3 is TGTGCCAGCAGCTTGGCCACAGGCGACTATGGCTACACCTTC.

The rearrangement links TRBV6-1 to TRBJ2-5; TRBD1 might be the D (6 bases). The J call may not be correct, given that the DNA end is closer to TRBJ2-7. Germline assignment: CDR1 MNHNS and CDR2 SASEGT. CDR3 length equals 15 residues. The CDR3 bases are TGTGCCAGCAGTGGATTCGTAGGGGACATTTACGAGCAGTACTTC. It is translated as CASSGFVGDIYEQYF.

The rearrangement joins TRBV19 to TRBJ1-3, with a tentative D call TRBD1 (5 bases). Between the trimmed V and J ends, which lost 9 bases and 4 bases, there was a span of 10 bases. Germline CDR1 LNHDA, CDR2 SQIVND (reference sequence). The CDR3 extends over 12 amino acids. Here the CDR3 DNA reads TGTGCCAGCCCAGGGTACGGAAACACCATATATTTT. Translating it yields CASPGYGNTIYF. The entire variable domain, with the rest obtained from reference TRBV19 and TRBJ1-3, is as follows: DGGITQSPKYLFRKEGQNVTLSCEQNLNHDAMYWYRQDPGQGLRLIYYSQIVNDFQKGDIAEGYSVSREKKESFPLTVTSAQKNPTAFYLCASPGYGNTIYFGEGSWLTVV.

This chain links TRBV19 with TRBJ1-2; 9 bases map to TRBD1. Trimming removed 5 bases from V and 5 bases from J; junction bases left unmatched: 9. This CDR3 is 15 amino acids long. CDR1 LNHDA and CDR2 SQIVND come from the germline V gene (reference sequence). The CDR3 loop reads CASSLPDRGFYGYTF. CDR3 in DNA: TGTGCCAGTAGTCTTCCCGACAGGGGGTTTTATGGCTACACCTTC.

This clone was found a few times. The chain links TRBV19 to TRBJ2-1, with 8 bases lining up with TRBD2. Germline loops: CDR1 LNHDA, CDR2 SQIVND (reference sequence). The CDR3 covers 12 residues. After removal of 5 bases from V and 9 bases from J, the junction contained 3 bases not matched to a gene. CDR3 sequence: CASSFSGSEQFF. CDR3 DNA: TGTGCCAGTAGTTTCAGCGGGAGTGAGCAGTTCTTC.